This TCR beta chain emerged from a study of CD8+ T cells in alopecia areata. This clone showed up just a few times. Treatment described: oral pan-JAK inhibitor, 5-10 mg twice daily. This CDR3 spans 11 amino acids. The germline V gene encodes CDR1 SGHRS and CDR2 YFSETQ. Trimming pared 0 bases from V and 7 bases from J, leaving 4 bases between. cDNA prepared by RNA extraction and subsequent reverse transcription served as the template for sequencing. Generated by immunoSEQ multiplex PCR, the TCRdb table keeps only in-frame clones and is missing some. The sample yields fewer than 250,000 clones, approximately 67% seen once.

J is TRBJ1-1 and V is TRBV5-1; no firm D call. Source: CD4+ T cells sorted from blood, taken around week 50, from a patient treated with tofacitinib. The sequence was collected from a human donor with alopecia areata. This CDR3 reads CASSLGDEAFF. The CDR3 DNA reads TGCGCCAGCAGCTTGGGGGATGAAGCTTTCTTT.